One sample yielded the 17 T cell receptor beta chains listed below, sequenced in a study of cytomegalovirus exposure and HLA in healthy donors. The data were produced by immunoSEQ multiplex PCR, yet TCRdb's version contains in-frame clones alone and is incomplete. The data contain about 64,000 clones, around 95% of them singletons. The sequenced material came from PBMCs. The source of these receptors is a woman aged 18-30 years in good health and CMV-seropositive.

The chain uses TRBV9 and TRBJ2-7, with 7 bases fitting TRBD2. Germline CDR1 SGDLS, CDR2 YYNGEE. The V segment lost 3 bases and the J segment 4 bases; nucleotides outside the gene matches: 4. The CDR3 runs 13 residues. CDR3 coding DNA: TGTGCCAGCAGCGGGACTAGGGTGTACGAGCAGTACTTC. This codes for CASSGTRVYEQYF.

The V and J genes are TRBV7-6 and TRBJ2-5, with TRBD1 matching over 7 bases. V gave up 5 bases and J gave up 3 bases; unmatched junction bases: 6. Germline V lookup: CDR1 SGHVS, CDR2 FNYEAQ. The CDR3 has 14 amino acids. The CDR3 DNA reads as TGTGCCAGCAGCGCAGGACAGGAGGAAGAGACCCAGTACTTC. The encoded protein is CASSAGQEEETQYF.

The V gene is TRBV27, the J gene TRBJ2-7; D remains ambiguous. The CDR3 runs to 13 residues. The V end was cut by 0 bases, the J end by 2 bases, with 5 bases between. Germline loops: CDR1 MNHEY, CDR2 SMNVEV (reference sequence). The CDR3 spells CASSLSAAYEQYF. CDR3 DNA sequence: TGTGCCAGCAGTTTATCCGCGGCCTACGAGCAGTACTTC.

The genes are TRBV7-2 and TRBJ2-7; no clear D gene. V was shortened by 2 bases and J by 3 bases, with 8 bases between the two germline ends. CDR3 length: 13 residues. Germline values: CDR1 SGHTA, CDR2 FQGNSA. The CDR3 spells CASSLLSRYEQYF. The DNA for the CDR3 is TGTGCCAGCAGCTTATTATCCCGCTACGAGCAGTACTTC.

The chain is built from TRBV27 and TRBJ2-1, with TRBD2 matching over 7 bases. J gave up 15 bases and V 5 bases, and 16 bases lay outside the gene matches. The CDR3 is 14 amino acids. Germline CDR1 reads MNHEY; CDR2 reads SMNVEV (reference sequence). CDR3 bases: TGTGCCAGCAGTCCTTCCCTCAGCGGGAAAGGGCCGTTCTTC. This sequence encodes CASSPSLSGKGPFF.

V and J are TRBV27 and TRBJ1-1, with 7 bases matching TRBD1. The germline CDR1 and CDR2 sequences are MNHEY and SMNVEV (reference sequence). This CDR3 has 17 residues. J gave up 0 bases and V 4 bases, and 11 bases lay outside the gene matches. The CDR3 region has the DNA TGTGCCAGCAGTTCCCTCCATATACAGGGGATGAACACTGAAGCTTTCTTT. Translation: CASSSLHIQGMNTEAFF.

The genes are TRBV28 and TRBJ1-4; D ambiguous. This CDR3 contains 14 residues. Germline V CDR1 and CDR2: MDHEN, SYDVKM. V lost 7 bases, J lost 8 bases, and 17 bases lay in between. CDR3 in DNA: TGTGCCAGCACCACTCTCGGCCCGGGAGAAAAACTGTTTTTT. The encoded protein is CASTTLGPGEKLFF.

The chain has TRBV7-9 and TRBJ2-1, with 8 nucleotides matching TRBD2. V was pared by 3 bases and J by 8 bases, with 18 bases of the junction left unmatched. Germline CDR1 is SEHNR and CDR2 is FQNEAQ (reference sequence). This CDR3 spans 18 amino acids. The CDR3 protein is CASSFPVPSGPTGDEQFF. The CDR3 region has the DNA TGTGCCAGCAGCTTTCCCGTCCCTAGCGGGCCTACTGGAGATGAGCAGTTCTTC.

CDR3 nucleotide sequence: TGTGCCAGCAGCCAGACGGGAGGTTACAATGAGCAGTTCTTC. Amino acids: CASSQTGGYNEQFF. The genes are TRBV5-5 and TRBJ2-1, with 7 bases that match TRBD2. The length of the CDR3 is 14 residues. Germline lookup yields CDR1 SGHKS and CDR2 YYEKEE (reference sequence). The trim removed 4 bases at V and 4 bases at J, leaving 5 bases unmatched.

This sequence joins TRBV28 and TRBJ1-2, with D possibly TRBD1 on 6 matching bases. Germline V lookup: CDR1 MDHEN, CDR2 SYDVKM. The CDR3 extends over 15 amino acids. The V gene lost 4 bases and the J gene lost 5 bases, with 17 bases spanning the gap. The DNA of the CDR3 is TGTGCCAGCAGTTACAGACCGGGACATCTTTATGGCTACACCTTC. Translation: CASSYRPGHLYGYTF.

V and J are TRBV13 and TRBJ1-1, with D tentatively TRBD1 (5 bases). Trimming pared 7 bases from V and 7 bases from J, leaving 34 bases between. This CDR3 is 19 amino acids long. Germline CDR1 reads PRHDT; CDR2 reads FYEKMQ (reference sequence). Written as DNA, the CDR3 is TGTGCCAGCACCTCGGTGCTCGAGTGGGGACCCGGGAGAGTAGATGAAGCTTTCTTT. It translates to CASTSVLEWGPGRVDEAFF.

The chain carries TRBV9 and TRBJ1-1; 9 nucleotides align to TRBD1. Unmatched junction bases numbered 3, after V lost 6 bases and J lost 0 bases. Per germline, CDR1 SGDLS and CDR2 YYNGEE. This CDR3 region has 14 residues. CDR3 in amino acids: CASNTGGVNTEAFF. DNA of the CDR3: TGTGCCAGCAATACAGGGGGCGTGAACACTGAAGCTTTCTTT.

CDR3 in DNA: TGTGCCAGCGGATACAGGGCTCCTAGCACAGATACGCAGTATTTT. Protein product: CASGYRAPSTDTQYF. The chain employs TRBV7-2 and TRBJ2-3, with D perhaps matching TRBD1 (6 bases). V was cut by 8 bases and J by 0 bases, with 15 bases left in between. Per the germline V gene, CDR1 is SGHTA and CDR2 is FQGNSA. This CDR3 spans 15 amino acids. Full variable domain (remainder filled in from reference TRBV7-2 and TRBJ2-3): GAGVSQSPSNKVTEKGKDVELRCDPISGHTALYWYRQSLGQGLEFLIYFQGNSAPDKSGLPSDRFSAERTGGSVSTLTIQRTQQEDSAVYLCASGYRAPSTDTQYFGPGTRLTVL.

The chain employs TRBV6-5 and TRBJ2-1; weak D call: TRBD1 (6 bases). The CDR3 length is 14 residues. Per the germline V gene, CDR1 is MNHEY and CDR2 is SVGAGI. Trimming shortened V by 7 bases and J by 2 bases, and 12 bases separated the two germline ends. The CDR3 region is CASKQGFAYNEQFF. DNA of the CDR3: TGTGCCAGCAAACAGGGTTTCGCCTACAATGAGCAGTTCTTC.

V is TRBV19 and J is TRBJ2-3, with 7 nucleotides matching TRBD2. Looked up from germline, CDR1 is LNHDA and CDR2 is SQIVND (reference sequence). V was pared by 5 bases and J by 2 bases, with 7 bases of the junction left unmatched. The CDR3 has 15 residues. CDR3 amino acids: CASSPTSDYTDTQYF. Written as DNA, the CDR3 is TGTGCCAGTAGTCCTACTAGCGACTACACAGATACGCAGTATTTT.

V usage is TRBV25-1 and J usage is TRBJ2-7; tentative D call: TRBD2 (6 bases). Per germline, CDR1 MGHDK and CDR2 SYGVNS. V was pared by 3 bases and J by 2 bases, with 17 bases between. The CDR3 extends over 16 amino acids. CDR3 protein: CASSDSNGRGTYEQYF. For the CDR3, the DNA is TGTGCCAGCAGTGATTCCAACGGGAGAGGCACCTACGAGCAGTACTTC.

The V call is TRBV2, the J call TRBJ1-2; 9 positions match TRBD1. Germline V gene data show CDR1 as SNHLY and CDR2 as FYNNEI. The CDR3 is made up of 15 amino acids. Trimming at V came to 6 bases and at J to 4 bases, leaving 9 bases not matched to a gene. Here the CDR3 DNA reads TGTGCCAGCAGAATAGGACAGGGGAGCGGCTATGGCTACACCTTC. This codes for CASRIGQGSGYGYTF.